These T cell receptor beta chains were read from a single sample in a study of shared clonotypes between healthy human individuals. Some clones are missing from TCRdb's copy, which holds only in-frame ones; the method was immunoSEQ multiplex PCR. The data show under 2.5 million clones, roughly 92% seen once. Sequencing was performed on naive CD4+ T cells from PBMCs. The source of these receptors is a man younger than 35 in good health. Some clones in this sample may be carry-over from other donors' samples. CDR3s include the opening cysteine and the closing phenylalanine or tryptophan. The D gene is left open where the match is weak. Clone size is shown for a subset of rows, as once, few, many or a class of expanded clone.

j_call: TRBJ1-1
v_call: TRBV18
d_call: -
clone_size: -
cdr3_length: 13
cdr3_aa: CASTLPAHTEAFF
cdr3_nt: TGTGCCAGCACCCTTCCGGCCCACACTGAAGCTTTCTTT

j_call: TRBJ2-7
v_call: TRBV7-9
d_call: TRBD1
clone_size: -
cdr3_length: 15
cdr3_aa: CASSLSPGQGYEQYF
cdr3_nt: TGTGCCAGCAGCTTGTCGCCGGGACAGGGCTACGAGCAGTACTTC

j_call: TRBJ2-1
v_call: TRBV10-3
d_call: -
clone_size: -
cdr3_length: 16
cdr3_aa: CAISESGAGVYNEQFF
cdr3_nt: TGTGCCATCAGTGAGTCGGGGGCGGGAGTCTACAATGAGCAGTTCTTC

j_call: TRBJ1-1
v_call: TRBV10-3
d_call: TRBD1
clone_size: few
cdr3_length: 13
cdr3_aa: CAISWQGATEAFF
cdr3_nt: TGTGCCATCAGTTGGCAGGGGGCCACTGAAGCTTTCTTT

j_call: TRBJ1-1
v_call: TRBV28
d_call: -
clone_size: -
cdr3_length: 14
cdr3_aa: CASSFEARSAEAFF
cdr3_nt: TGTGCCAGCAGTTTCGAAGCTAGGTCCGCTGAAGCTTTCTTT

j_call: TRBJ1-5
v_call: TRBV28
d_call: -
clone_size: -
cdr3_length: 15
cdr3_aa: CASSLHGQNNQPQHF
cdr3_nt: TGTGCCAGCAGTTTACACGGACAGAACAATCAGCCCCAGCATTTT

j_call: TRBJ2-7
v_call: TRBV27
d_call: TRBD1
clone_size: -
cdr3_length: 14
cdr3_aa: CASSFRDRTYEQYF
cdr3_nt: TGTGCCAGCAGTTTCAGGGACAGGACCTACGAGCAGTACTTC

j_call: TRBJ1-2
v_call: TRBV2
d_call: TRBD1
clone_size: -
cdr3_length: 16
cdr3_aa: CASSDRIRTGQGGYTF
cdr3_nt: TGTGCCAGCAGTGATAGGATCCGGACAGGTCAGGGTGGCTACACCTTC

j_call: TRBJ2-1
v_call: TRBV15
d_call: TRBD2
clone_size: -
cdr3_length: 15
cdr3_aa: CATSRASGGRGEQFF
cdr3_nt: TGTGCCACCAGCAGAGCTAGCGGGGGCCGGGGGGAGCAGTTCTTC

j_call: TRBJ2-5
v_call: TRBV11-3
d_call: -
clone_size: -
cdr3_length: 13
cdr3_aa: CASSRAPRETQYF
cdr3_nt: TGTGCCAGCAGCCGGGCCCCCCGGGAGACCCAGTACTTC

j_call: TRBJ2-7
v_call: TRBV28
d_call: TRBD1
clone_size: -
cdr3_length: 14
cdr3_aa: CASKPPGQPYEQYF
cdr3_nt: TGTGCCAGCAAACCGCCGGGACAGCCCTACGAGCAGTACTTC

j_call: TRBJ2-1
v_call: TRBV7-2
d_call: -
clone_size: -
cdr3_length: 14
cdr3_aa: CASSLGGNEVEQFF
cdr3_nt: TGTGCCAGCAGCTTAGGCGGGAATGAGGTTGAGCAGTTCTTC

j_call: TRBJ2-1
v_call: TRBV25-1
d_call: -
clone_size: -
cdr3_length: 13
cdr3_aa: CASSTQGYNEQFF
cdr3_nt: TGTGCCAGCAGTACCCAGGGTTACAATGAGCAGTTCTTC

j_call: TRBJ1-1
v_call: TRBV5-1
d_call: -
clone_size: -
cdr3_length: 15
cdr3_aa: CASSLESGTNTEAFF
cdr3_nt: TGCGCCAGCAGCTTGGAGTCAGGGACGAACACTGAAGCTTTCTTT

j_call: TRBJ2-1
v_call: TRBV19
d_call: -
clone_size: -
cdr3_length: 18
cdr3_aa: CASAARAGLVFIYNEQFF
cdr3_nt: TGTGCCAGTGCCGCGAGGGCGGGCCTCGTATTCATCTACAATGAGCAGTTCTTC

j_call: TRBJ1-3
v_call: TRBV10-3
d_call: TRBD1
clone_size: -
cdr3_length: 14
cdr3_aa: CATGTDLSGNTIYF
cdr3_nt: TGTGCCACTGGGACAGATCTCTCTGGAAACACCATATATTTT

j_call: TRBJ2-1
v_call: TRBV7-9
d_call: -
clone_size: -
cdr3_length: 11
cdr3_aa: CASSPRELAFF
cdr3_nt: TGTGCCAGCAGCCCGAGGGAGTTAGCGTTCTTC

j_call: TRBJ2-1
v_call: TRBV29-1
d_call: TRBD2
clone_size: -
cdr3_length: 20
cdr3_aa: CSVDPVGTYPGLADYNEQFF
cdr3_nt: TGCAGCGTTGATCCCGTGGGGACTTACCCGGGACTAGCGGACTACAATGAGCAGTTCTTC

j_call: TRBJ2-7
v_call: TRBV14
d_call: -
clone_size: -
cdr3_length: 12
cdr3_aa: CASSRRAYEQYF
cdr3_nt: TGTGCCAGCAGCCGTAGGGCATACGAGCAGTACTTC

j_call: TRBJ2-2
v_call: TRBV7-2
d_call: TRBD2
clone_size: -
cdr3_length: 15
cdr3_aa: CASSLEIGRAGELFF
cdr3_nt: TGTGCCAGCAGCTTAGAGATCGGGAGGGCCGGGGAGCTGTTTTTT

j_call: TRBJ1-1
v_call: TRBV28
d_call: -
clone_size: -
cdr3_length: 14
cdr3_aa: CASSSPVNVMEAFF
cdr3_nt: TGTGCCAGCAGTTCTCCGGTAAATGTTATGGAAGCTTTCTTT

j_call: TRBJ1-2
v_call: TRBV28
d_call: TRBD1
clone_size: -
cdr3_length: 14
cdr3_aa: CASTPQGQGGGYTF
cdr3_nt: TGTGCCAGCACCCCACAAGGACAGGGCGGTGGCTACACCTTC

j_call: TRBJ1-6
v_call: TRBV15
d_call: -
clone_size: -
cdr3_length: 14
cdr3_aa: CATSRGVGDSPLHF
cdr3_nt: TGTGCCACCAGCAGAGGTGTGGGGGATTCACCCCTCCACTTT

j_call: TRBJ2-7
v_call: TRBV11-2
d_call: -
clone_size: once
cdr3_length: 12
cdr3_aa: CASSLYENEQYF
cdr3_nt: TGTGCCAGCAGCTTATATGAAAACGAGCAGTACTTC

j_call: TRBJ2-1
v_call: TRBV27
d_call: TRBD2
clone_size: -
cdr3_length: 18
cdr3_aa: CASSLRFSEREGYNEQFF
cdr3_nt: TGTGCCAGCAGTTTACGCTTCTCGGAGCGGGAGGGCTACAATGAGCAGTTCTTC

j_call: TRBJ1-1
v_call: TRBV29-1
d_call: -
clone_size: -
cdr3_length: 14
cdr3_aa: CSVDPRGGLPEAFF
cdr3_nt: TGCAGCGTTGACCCGAGGGGCGGGCTACCTGAAGCTTTCTTT

j_call: TRBJ1-2
v_call: TRBV5-1
d_call: -
clone_size: -
cdr3_length: 13
cdr3_aa: CASSRDGPYGYTF
cdr3_nt: TGCGCCAGCAGCAGGGACGGCCCCTATGGCTACACCTTC

j_call: TRBJ1-1
v_call: TRBV4-3
d_call: -
clone_size: -
cdr3_length: 13
cdr3_aa: CASSQDIGQGAFF
cdr3_nt: TGCGCCAGCAGCCAAGATATAGGCCAGGGAGCTTTCTTT

j_call: TRBJ2-3
v_call: TRBV6-4
d_call: -
clone_size: -
cdr3_length: 13
cdr3_aa: CASSGTEGGTQYF
cdr3_nt: TGTGCCAGCAGTGGAACGGAGGGGGGTACGCAGTATTTT

j_call: TRBJ1-2
v_call: TRBV28
d_call: TRBD1
clone_size: -
cdr3_length: 12
cdr3_aa: CATPGQGYGYTF
cdr3_nt: TGTGCCACCCCGGGACAGGGGTATGGCTACACCTTC

j_call: TRBJ2-7
v_call: TRBV19
d_call: -
clone_size: -
cdr3_length: 15
cdr3_aa: CASSITGTRLYEQYF
cdr3_nt: TGTGCCAGTAGTATAACCGGGACACGACTCTACGAGCAGTACTTC

j_call: TRBJ2-7
v_call: TRBV7-6
d_call: -
clone_size: once
cdr3_length: 15
cdr3_aa: CASSLAGRASAEQYF
cdr3_nt: TGTGCCAGCAGCTTAGCGGGCAGGGCGTCAGCCGAGCAGTACTTC

j_call: TRBJ2-2
v_call: TRBV23-1
d_call: -
clone_size: -
cdr3_length: 16
cdr3_aa: CASSQSVRNDTGELFF
cdr3_nt: TGCGCCAGCAGTCAATCTGTACGAAATGACACCGGGGAGCTGTTTTTT

j_call: TRBJ2-3
v_call: TRBV9
d_call: -
clone_size: -
cdr3_length: 15
cdr3_aa: CASSVFGSGEDTQYF
cdr3_nt: TGTGCCAGCAGCGTCTTCGGGAGTGGAGAGGATACGCAGTATTTT